This T cell receptor (beta chain) was found in a study of T cells in Graves' hyperthyroidism and ophthalmopathy. The CDR3 loop spans 16 amino acids. V was pared by 2 bases and J by 4 bases, with 18 bases between. Germline CDR1 reads SGHRS; CDR2 reads YFSETQ. Amplification yielded TCR beta CDR3 regions, with RNA transcripts as the source. During a first-round RT-PCR of the TCR CDR3, the HTBI primer set was used. TCRdb re-called the multiplex PCR reads with MiXCR, one entry per CDR3 protein. Among around 350,000 distinct CDR3 sequences, over 15% were seen once, and the ten largest hold about 4%. Any patient presenting with uncontrolled infection, other autoimmune disease, pregnancy or lactation was left out.

The sequence came from a woman between 18 and 29 years old with Graves' hyperthyroidism. The chain couples TRBV5-1 to TRBJ1-2, with D tentatively TRBD1 (5 bases). Sequenced input: blood. For the CDR3, the DNA is TGCGCCAGCAGCTTAGGCCCTCAGGGAGCCCTCTATGGCTACACCTTC. Protein product: CASSLGPQGALYGYTF.